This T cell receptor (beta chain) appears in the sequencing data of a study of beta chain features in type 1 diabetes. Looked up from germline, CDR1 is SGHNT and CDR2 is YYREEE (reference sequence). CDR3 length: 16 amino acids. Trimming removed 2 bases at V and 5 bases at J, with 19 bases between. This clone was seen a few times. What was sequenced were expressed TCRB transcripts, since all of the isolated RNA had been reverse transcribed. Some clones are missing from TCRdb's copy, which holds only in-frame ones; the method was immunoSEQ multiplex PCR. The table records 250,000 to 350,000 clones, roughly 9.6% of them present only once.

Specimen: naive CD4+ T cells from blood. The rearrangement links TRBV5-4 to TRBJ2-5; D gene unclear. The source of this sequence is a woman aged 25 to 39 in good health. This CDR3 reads CASSLFPESGRETQYF. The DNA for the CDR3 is TGTGCCAGCAGCTTATTCCCGGAGAGTGGTCGGGAGACCCAGTACTTC. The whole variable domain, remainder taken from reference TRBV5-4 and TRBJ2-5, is ETGVTQSPTHLIKTRGQQVTLRCSSQSGHNTVSWYQQALGQGPQFIFQYYREEENGRGNFPPRFSGLQFPNYSSELNVNALELDDSALYLCASSLFPESGRETQYFGPGTRLLVL.